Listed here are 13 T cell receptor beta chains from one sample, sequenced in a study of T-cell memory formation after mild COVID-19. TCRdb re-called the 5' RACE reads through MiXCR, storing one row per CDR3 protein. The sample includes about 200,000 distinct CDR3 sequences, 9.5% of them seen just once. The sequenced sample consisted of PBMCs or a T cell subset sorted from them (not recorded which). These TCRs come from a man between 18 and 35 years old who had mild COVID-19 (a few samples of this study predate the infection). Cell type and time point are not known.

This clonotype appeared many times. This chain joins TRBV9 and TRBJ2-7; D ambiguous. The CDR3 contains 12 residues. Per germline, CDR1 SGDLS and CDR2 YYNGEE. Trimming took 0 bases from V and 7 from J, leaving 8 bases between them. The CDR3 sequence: CASSVVGGEQYF. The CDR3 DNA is TGTGCCAGCAGCGTAGTGGGCGGTGAGCAGTACTTC.

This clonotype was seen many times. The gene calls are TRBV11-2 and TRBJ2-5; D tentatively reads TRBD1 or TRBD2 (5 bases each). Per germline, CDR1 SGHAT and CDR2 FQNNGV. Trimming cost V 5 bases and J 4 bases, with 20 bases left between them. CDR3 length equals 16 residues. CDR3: CASSMTRGKNRETQYF. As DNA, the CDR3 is TGTGCCAGCAGCATGACCCGGGGCAAGAACCGAGAGACCCAGTACTTC.

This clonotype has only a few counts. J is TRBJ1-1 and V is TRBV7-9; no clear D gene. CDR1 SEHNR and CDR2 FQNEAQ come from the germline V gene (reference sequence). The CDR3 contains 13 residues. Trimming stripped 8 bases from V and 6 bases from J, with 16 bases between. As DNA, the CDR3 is TGTGCCAGCGGGCCGGAATATTGGGCTGAAGCTTTCTTT. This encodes CASGPEYWAEAFF.

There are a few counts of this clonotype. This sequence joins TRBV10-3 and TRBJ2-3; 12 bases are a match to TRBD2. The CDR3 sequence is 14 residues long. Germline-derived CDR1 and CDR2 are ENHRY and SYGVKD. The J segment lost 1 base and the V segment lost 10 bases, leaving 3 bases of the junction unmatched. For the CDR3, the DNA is TGTGCCACCCGGACTAGCGGGGGCACAGATACGCAGTATTTT. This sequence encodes CATRTSGGTDTQYF.

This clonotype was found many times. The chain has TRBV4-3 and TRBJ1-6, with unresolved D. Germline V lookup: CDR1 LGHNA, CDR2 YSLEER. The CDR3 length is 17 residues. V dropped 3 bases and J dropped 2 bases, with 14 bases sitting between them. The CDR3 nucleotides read TGCGCCAGCAGCCATGATTCAATGGCCCCCTATAATTCACCCCTCCACTTT. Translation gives CASSHDSMAPYNSPLHF.

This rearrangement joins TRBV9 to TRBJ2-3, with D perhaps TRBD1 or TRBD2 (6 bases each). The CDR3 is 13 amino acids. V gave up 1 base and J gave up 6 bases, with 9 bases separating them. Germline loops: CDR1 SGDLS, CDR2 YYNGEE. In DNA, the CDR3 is TGTGCCAGCAGCGTAAGGGGGGCTGATACGCAGTATTTT. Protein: CASSVRGADTQYF.

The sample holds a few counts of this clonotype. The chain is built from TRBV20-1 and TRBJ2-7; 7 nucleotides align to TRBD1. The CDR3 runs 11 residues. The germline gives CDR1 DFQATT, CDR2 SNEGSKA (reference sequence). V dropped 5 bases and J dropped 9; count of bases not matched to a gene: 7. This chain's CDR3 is CSAAAGDRQYV. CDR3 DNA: TGCAGTGCTGCAGCAGGGGACAGGCAGTACGTC.

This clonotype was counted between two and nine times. CDR3 residues: CASSIREDQPQHF. Here the CDR3 DNA reads TGTGCCAGCAGCATCAGGGAAGACCAGCCCCAGCATTTT. V and J are TRBV11-2 and TRBJ1-5; the D gene is possibly TRBD1 (5 bases). Germline CDR1 and CDR2: SGHAT and FQNNGV. CDR3 length equals 13 residues. V was pared by 5 bases and J by 7 bases, with 12 bases between.

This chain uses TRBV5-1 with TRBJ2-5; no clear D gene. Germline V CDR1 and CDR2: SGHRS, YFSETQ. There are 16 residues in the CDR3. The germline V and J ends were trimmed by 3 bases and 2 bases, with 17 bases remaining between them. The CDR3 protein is CASSSLLIPVQETQYF. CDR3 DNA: TGCGCCAGCAGCTCCCTCCTTATACCAGTTCAAGAGACCCAGTACTTC.

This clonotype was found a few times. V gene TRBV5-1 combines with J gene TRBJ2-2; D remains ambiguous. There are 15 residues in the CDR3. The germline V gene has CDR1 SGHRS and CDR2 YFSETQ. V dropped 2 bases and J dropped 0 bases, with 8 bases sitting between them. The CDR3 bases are TGCGCCAGCAGCTTAACGGGCCCGAACACCGGGGAGCTGTTTTTT. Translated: CASSLTGPNTGELFF.

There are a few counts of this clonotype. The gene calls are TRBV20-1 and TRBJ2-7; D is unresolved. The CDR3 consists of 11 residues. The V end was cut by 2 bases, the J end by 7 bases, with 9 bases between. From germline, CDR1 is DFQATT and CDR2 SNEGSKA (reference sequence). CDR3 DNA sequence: TGCAGTGCTAGAACTCCGAGGGAGCAGTACGTC. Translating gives CSARTPREQYV.

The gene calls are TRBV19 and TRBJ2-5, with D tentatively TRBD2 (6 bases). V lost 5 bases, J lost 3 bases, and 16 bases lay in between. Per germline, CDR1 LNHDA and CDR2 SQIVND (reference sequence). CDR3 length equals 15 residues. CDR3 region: CASSRTGRGEETQYF. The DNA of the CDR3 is TGTGCCAGTAGTCGAACGGGACGCGGGGAAGAGACCCAGTACTTC.

The CDR3 DNA follows: TGTGCCAGCAGGGGGGAACAGGGGAACACTGAAGCTTTCTTT. This translates into CASRGEQGNTEAFF. The chain employs TRBV2 and TRBJ1-1; TRBD1 might be the D (6 bases). The CDR3 sequence is 14 residues long. V dropped 6 bases and J dropped 1 base, with 12 bases sitting between them. Germline CDR1 and CDR2: SNHLY and FYNNEI. The full variable domain, its missing parts supplied by reference TRBV2 and TRBJ1-1, is EPEVTQTPSHQVTQMGQEVILRCVPISNHLYFYWYRQILGQKVEFLVSFYNNEISEKSEIFDDQFSVERPDGSNFTLKIRSTKLEDSAMYFCASRGEQGNTEAFFGQGTRLTVV.